The T cell receptor (beta chain) under discussion was sequenced for a study of blood T cell repertoires in COVID-19. Clinical history reported by participants formed the basis on which cohorts were assigned. Sequencing was performed with immunoSEQ multiplex PCR; in TCRdb, only in-frame clones are kept and a portion is missing. The sample shows some 320,000 clones, around 87% of them seen only once. The germline V gene has CDR1 ENHRY and CDR2 SYGVKD. J lost 5 bases, V lost 3 bases, and 4 bases had no gene match. The CDR3 spans 13 residues. Source material: PBMCs or T cells enriched from blood (not recorded which). The receptor was derived from a woman in her twenties or thirties who had recovered from COVID-19. The chain uses TRBV10-3 and TRBJ2-7; TRBD1 matches 7 bases. Here the CDR3 DNA reads TGTGCCATCAGTGACATCCAGGGGGACGAGCAGTACTTC. It yields the protein CAISDIQGDEQYF.